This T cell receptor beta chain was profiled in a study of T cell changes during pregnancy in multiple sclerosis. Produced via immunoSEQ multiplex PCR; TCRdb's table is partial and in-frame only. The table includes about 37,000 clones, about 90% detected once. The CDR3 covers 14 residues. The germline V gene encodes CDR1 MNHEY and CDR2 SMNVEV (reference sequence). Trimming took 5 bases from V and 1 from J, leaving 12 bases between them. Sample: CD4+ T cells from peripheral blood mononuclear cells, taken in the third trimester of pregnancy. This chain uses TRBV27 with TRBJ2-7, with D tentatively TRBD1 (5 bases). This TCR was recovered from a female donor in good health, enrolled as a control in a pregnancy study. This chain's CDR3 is CASSARVSSYEQYF. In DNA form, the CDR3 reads TGTGCCAGCAGTGCCAGGGTTTCATCCTACGAGCAGTACTTC.